This paragraph covers one T cell receptor (beta chain) sequence. The CDR3 extends over 14 amino acids. The germline V gene has CDR1 SNHLY and CDR2 FYNNEI. V gave up 6 bases and J gave up 5 bases; unmatched junction bases: 8. Profiled with immunoSEQ multiplex PCR; TCRdb holds only in-frame clones, not every one. The sample shows about 93,000 clones, over 85% of them seen only once. This sample is part of a study of T cell responses to AZD1222 COVID-19 vaccine. This receptor was taken from an adult in good health. The J gene is TRBJ2-5, the V gene TRBV2, with 8 bases lining up with TRBD1. The sample in question was peripheral blood, obtained on day 0 of MenACWY control vaccination. The CDR3 sequence: CASRDTGGEETQYF. CDR3 sequence (DNA): TGTGCCAGCAGAGATACAGGGGGTGAGGAGACCCAGTACTTC.